This T cell receptor (beta chain) was identified in a study of metastatic and nonmetastatic thyroid tumors (dated by TCRdb to the early 2020s). Turning to the overall study: The researchers compared repertoires between peripheral blood samples and tumor or nodule tissue samples from patients with malignant or benign thyroid disease. The study at large found these results: In both blood and tumor samples, malignant tumors were reported to have significantly higher TCR beta diversity than benign nodules.

None of the patients had been given any treatment before thyroid surgery. Using T-cell receptor beta sequencing, the researchers looked back retrospectively at clinical samples from patients, gathered between about 2012 and 2019. As concerns this clone: Its antigen remains unidentified. The input lacks base qualities; no much larger clone sits a single base away.

The library was prepared using PCR. The data were produced on an Illumina HiSeq 4000. High-throughput sequencing was used to profile the CDR3 region of the TCR beta-chain in every patient. Processing in the source paper ran as follows. The researchers built a classifier to tell apart papillary thyroid cancer patients with distant metastasis, based on CDR3 differences among clinicopathological groups. To measure repertoire diversity the researchers used the Shannon index, while the Morisita-Horn index served to gauge how similar the tumor and blood repertoires were. TCRdb ran its own pipeline on the public reads, namely fastp trimming at Q25 and MiXCR clone calling, and kept in-frame beta chains. TCRdb, rather than the study authors, made the V and J calls. The sample records 12,000 to 15,000 clones, 3.6% of which are singletons. Of the sample, roughly 29% is held by the ten largest clones. The junction shows trimming of 2 bases on V and 3 bases on J, plus 11 bases between the germline ends. The CDR3 starts with the cysteine, ends with the phenylalanine, and has 14 residues. CDR3 DNA only is kept here, 42 bases in frame from base 1. Taken from the germline V gene, the CDR1 and CDR2 loops are MNHNS and SASEGT.

The sequenced sample was tumor tissue. The chain links TRBV6-1 with TRBJ2-7; a weak D assignment points to TRBD2 (6 bases agree). The receptor was isolated from a female donor with papillary thyroid cancer or a benign thyroid nodule (not recorded which). Some clones in this sample may be carry-over from other donors' samples. The CDR3 is CASSESVGGYEQYF. The bases are TGTGCCAGCAGTGAATCTGTGGGGGGCTACGAGCAGTACTTC.